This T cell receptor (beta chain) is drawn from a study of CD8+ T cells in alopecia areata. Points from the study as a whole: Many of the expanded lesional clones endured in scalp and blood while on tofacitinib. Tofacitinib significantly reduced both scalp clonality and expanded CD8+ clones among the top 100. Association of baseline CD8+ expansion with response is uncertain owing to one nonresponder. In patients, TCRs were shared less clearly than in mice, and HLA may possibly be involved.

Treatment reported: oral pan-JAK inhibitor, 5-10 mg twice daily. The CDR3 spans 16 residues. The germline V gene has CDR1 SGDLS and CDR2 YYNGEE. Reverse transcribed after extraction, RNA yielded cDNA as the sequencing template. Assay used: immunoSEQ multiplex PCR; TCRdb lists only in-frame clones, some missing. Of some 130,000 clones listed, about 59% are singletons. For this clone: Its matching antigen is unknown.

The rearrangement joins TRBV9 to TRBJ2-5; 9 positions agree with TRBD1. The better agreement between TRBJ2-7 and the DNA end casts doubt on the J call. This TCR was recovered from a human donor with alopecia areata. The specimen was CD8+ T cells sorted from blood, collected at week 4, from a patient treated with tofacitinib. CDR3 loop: CASSDHRGQPSYEQYF. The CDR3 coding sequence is TGTGCCAGCAGCGATCACAGGGGGCAGCCGTCCTACGAGCAGTACTTC.